The entry below describes one TCR beta chain. The sample holds one count of this clone. The antigen it recognizes is unknown. No much larger clonotype is one base removed from it; base qualities were not supplied. The data originate from a study of blood T cell repertoires in COVID-19 (dated by TCRdb to 2019 to 2021). Some background on the complete study: Samples covering the acute and convalescent phases of COVID-19 were provided by collaborators in the United States, Italy and Spain. The prospective study material was composed of cDNA or gDNA derived from T cells, B-cell-depleted T cells, or PBMCs. The dataset comprised deeply sampled blood TCRbeta repertoires from subjects exposed to, actively infected with, or recovered from COVID-19. The repertoires were made available in a free public database intended to serve as a resource for research on the immune response to SARS-CoV-2. Samples came from the ongoing ImmuneRACE study (first 160 participants) plus 1,254 subjects from 6 global collaborators. Nearly every sample came with metadata listing a de-identified subject ID, COVID-19 status, age in years and sex. Where HLA class I and class II types were available, the types were taken from metadata supplied by the sample provider, not from assay-based typing. Broad study findings and their caveats: The quantity of clinical and demographic metadata differed by source and by participant and was supplied without curation.

V and J lose 3 bases and 1 base, and a span of 24 bases separates them. The CDR3 has 20 amino acids, counting the end cysteine and phenylalanine. The CDR3 DNA has 60 bases and is translated from base 1. Based on the germline V gene (reference sequence), the CDR1 and CDR2 sequences are LGHDT and YNNKEL. TCRbeta CDR3 regions were amplified from genomic DNA using the immunoSEQ Assay, a bias-controlled multiplex PCR. On the study's bioinformatics: The number of nucleated cells in each sample was estimated from the amplification of reference gene primers within the assay. To quantify the absolute abundance of each unique TCRbeta CDR3 rearrangement, sequence reads were collapsed and filtered. For each sample, productive Simpson clonality was calculated as the square root of Simpson's diversity index across productive rearrangements. TCRdb provides this immuneACCESS table in a form limited to in-frame rearrangements. Some clones are lacking; in checked studies, under half of them reflect an unresolved V gene, and why the rest are absent is not known. V, J and clone size derive from that table, while D and trimming were established from the DNA sequence. The sample table lists tens of thousands of clones, approximately 81% of them with a count of one. The top ten clones comprise about a fifth of the sample.

One collaborating source in Seattle enrolled patients while the patients were actively infected and followed the patients over time throughout the course of disease. The collaborating institutions used their own protocols to collect whole blood in K2EDTA tubes. For TCRbeta analysis, collaborator samples were shipped as frozen whole blood, as isolated PBMCs, or as DNA extracted from either sample type. The sequencing input was peripheral blood. Recombination connected TRBV3-1 (or the pseudogene TRBV3-2) to TRBJ2-2, and possibly TRBD1, on 6 matching bases. This receptor was identified in a woman aged 80 or over with COVID-19, enrolled during active disease. The DNA reads as follows: TGTGCCAGCAGCCATGGAGGACAGTTCGGACTTATAAGGAACACCGGGGAGCTGTTTTTT. This sequence encodes CASSHGGQFGLIRNTGELFF.